These T cell receptor beta chains were read from a single sample in a study of cytomegalovirus exposure and HLA in healthy donors. Here immunoSEQ multiplex PCR was the method, and the copy in TCRdb shows in-frame clones only, minus some. Counted here are more than 250,000 clones, over 85% occurring once; the ten biggest clones make up approximately 2%. Source material: PBMCs. These receptors all come from a young woman in good health and CMV-seronegative. The CDR3 runs from the conserved cysteine through the conserved F or W. A D gene is named only where the DNA matches it firmly. Where a row states a size, it is once, few, many or the class of an expanded clone; other rows omit it.

V,J,D,size,CDR3,DNA
TRBV11-2,TRBJ2-7,-,-,CASSVHRGVKQYF,TGTGCCAGCAGCGTACACCGGGGAGTCAAGCAGTACTTC
TRBV5-4,TRBJ1-2,-,-,CASSPGGGGGYTF,TGTGCCAGCAGCCCGGGGGGGGGCGGAGGCTACACCTTC
TRBV5-1,TRBJ2-7,-,-,CASSVPDRPAYEQYF,TGCGCCAGCAGCGTACCTGACAGACCAGCCTACGAGCAGTACTTC
TRBV12-5,TRBJ2-7,-,once,CASGLGRNSYEQYF,TGTGCTAGTGGTTTGGGCAGAAACTCCTACGAGCAGTACTTC
TRBV9,TRBJ1-1,TRBD1,-,CASSEGTGGANTEAFF,TGTGCCAGCAGCGAAGGGACAGGGGGCGCGAACACTGAAGCTTTCTTT
TRBV5-1,TRBJ2-5,TRBD2,-,CASNRASGAQETQYF,TGCGCCAGCAATCGGGCTAGCGGGGCTCAAGAGACCCAGTACTTC
TRBV7-9,TRBJ2-5,-,-,CASSLMGAETQYF,TGTGCCAGCAGCTTAATGGGGGCTGAGACCCAGTACTTC
TRBV6-1,TRBJ1-2,-,-,CASSEGRALFNYGYTF,TGTGCCAGCAGTGAAGGCAGGGCCCTGTTTAACTATGGCTACACCTTC
TRBV27,TRBJ2-7,TRBD2,-,CASSLSKSGLAGASYEQYF,TGTGCCAGCAGTTTATCGAAATCCGGCCTAGCGGGGGCATCCTACGAGCAGTACTTC
TRBV5-8,TRBJ1-2,-,once,CASSRPGRETSGYTF,TGTGCCAGCAGCCGACCCGGGAGGGAGACGAGTGGCTACACCTTC
TRBV15,TRBJ2-7,TRBD1,-,CATSRPDRAEYEQYF,TGTGCCACCAGCAGGCCGGACAGGGCGGAATACGAGCAGTACTTC
TRBV2,TRBJ2-7,TRBD2,-,CASSEGGGAREQYF,TGTGCCAGCAGTGAAGGCGGGGGGGCGAGGGAGCAGTACTTC